Reported below is one T cell receptor beta chain. This clone's antigen is unknown. Base qualities are not at hand, and no much larger clone is one base apart. TCRbeta CDR3 regions were amplified from genomic DNA by means of the immunoSEQ Assay, a bias-controlled multiplex PCR. In the original analysis: Nucleated cell counts per sample were estimated from amplification of reference gene primers within the assay. Sequence reads were collapsed and filtered to measure the absolute abundance of every unique TCRbeta CDR3 rearrangement. For each sample, productive Simpson clonality was calculated by taking the square root of Simpson's diversity index across productive rearrangements. TCRdb mirrors the immuneACCESS table, restricted to in-frame sequences. Some clones are absent from its copies; in checked studies, under half trace to an unresolved V gene, and the reason for the others is unknown. That table is the source of V, J and clone size, and D and trimming were worked out from the DNA. This sample has roughly 170,000 clones in its table, and 86% of those were observed once. Together, the top ten hold less than 25% of the sample.

The collaborating institutions used their own protocols to collect whole blood in K2EDTA tubes. For TCRbeta analysis, collaborators shipped samples as frozen whole blood, isolated PBMCs, or DNA extracted from either of those sample types. The sample comes from a study of blood T cell repertoires in COVID-19 (dated by TCRdb to between 2020 and 2021). About the study as a whole: Samples covering the acute and convalescent phases of COVID-19 were provided by collaborators in the United States, Italy and Spain. The samples were drawn from two sources: the first 160 participants of the ongoing ImmuneRACE study, and fewer than 1,500 subjects contributed by 6 global collaborators. A freely available public database, intended as a resource for researchers studying the immune response to SARS-CoV-2, is where the repertoires were released. Where HLA class I and class II types were available, the types were taken from metadata supplied by the sample provider, not from assay-based typing. The dataset comprised deeply sampled blood TCRbeta repertoires from subjects exposed to, actively infected with, or recovered from COVID-19. The material from the prospective study consisted of cDNA or gDNA derived from T cells, B-cell-depleted T cells, or PBMCs. Sample metadata almost always included a de-identified subject ID, COVID-19 status, age in years and sex. General findings and caveats noted by the study authors: Clinical and demographic metadata were provided uncurated, with the amount varying by source and participant.

V was cut back by 2 bases and J by 11 bases, leaving a gap of 24 bases between them. CDR1 MNHEY and CDR2 SVGEGT were looked up in the germline V gene. CDR3 length: 17 amino acids, cysteine to phenylalanine. Just CDR3 DNA is preserved here, 51 bases in frame from base 1. The receptor chain draws on TRBV6-2 or TRBV6-3 and TRBJ1-4; no D segment can be confidently identified. The sequencing input was peripheral blood. The TCR originated in a man in his 70s with active or convalescent COVID-19. DNA sequence: TGTGCCAGCAGTTACCCTGGAGGAAACGAACTAGGACCCAAACTGTTTTTT. This sequence encodes CASSYPGGNELGPKLFF.